This T cell receptor beta chain was observed in a study of blood T cell repertoires in COVID-19 (TCRdb year 2020). About the investigation overall: Samples from collaborators originated in the United States, Italy and Spain and spanned both the acute and convalescent phases of COVID-19. The sample metadata nearly always contained a de-identified subject ID, COVID-19 status, age in years and sex. Where HLA class I and class II types were available, the types were taken from metadata supplied by the sample provider, not from assay-based typing. Subjects who had been exposed to COVID-19, were actively infected with it, or had recovered from it provided the deeply sampled blood TCRbeta repertoires that made up the dataset. The material from the prospective study consisted of cDNA or gDNA derived from T cells, B-cell-depleted T cells, or PBMCs. A freely available public database, intended as a resource for researchers studying the immune response to SARS-CoV-2, is where the repertoires were released. Samples were obtained from the ongoing ImmuneRACE study (first 160 participants) and from 1,254 subjects provided by 6 global collaborators. General conclusions and limits of the study: Clinical and demographic metadata were provided uncurated, with the amount varying by source and participant.

In the germline V gene, CDR1 corresponds to MNHEY and CDR2 to SVGAGI. Trimming costs V 8 bases and J 0 bases, and their ends lie 8 bases apart. The CDR3 measures 13 amino acids from cysteine to phenylalanine. The DNA shown is the 39-base CDR3, in frame from base 1. The immunoSEQ Assay, a bias-controlled multiplex PCR, was used to amplify TCRbeta CDR3 regions from genomic DNA. The original methods were these. The number of nucleated cells in each sample was estimated by amplification of reference gene primers within the assay. To quantify the absolute abundance of each unique TCRbeta CDR3 rearrangement, sequence reads were collapsed and filtered. Productive Simpson clonality was computed per sample as the square root of Simpson's diversity index over productive rearrangements. TCRdb holds this immuneACCESS table with in-frame rearrangements only. Some clones are missing; in checked studies, unresolved V genes explain under half, and the rest has no known cause. V, J and clone size reflect that table, while D and trimming were determined from the DNA. The sample table shows about 430,000 clones, and around 90% are seen once. Roughly 0.87% of the sample belongs to the ten largest clones.

On this clone: The specificity of this receptor is unknown. Base qualities were left out, and no much larger clone turns up one base away.

In Seattle, one collaborating source enrolled patients while the infection was active and tracked those patients longitudinally over the course of disease. Each collaborating institution followed its own protocols to collect whole blood in K2EDTA tubes. Collaborator samples were shipped for TCRbeta analysis as frozen whole blood, isolated PBMCs, or DNA extracted from either sample type. The chain couples TRBV6-5 to TRBJ1-5; the D segment could be TRBD1, given 5 matching bases. Sample: peripheral blood. The clonotype comes from a man aged 18-30 years with COVID-19, enrolled during active disease. The nucleotide sequence is given as TGTGCCAGCGGGGCCTTTAGCAATCAGCCCCAGCATTTT. Protein translation: CASGAFSNQPQHF.